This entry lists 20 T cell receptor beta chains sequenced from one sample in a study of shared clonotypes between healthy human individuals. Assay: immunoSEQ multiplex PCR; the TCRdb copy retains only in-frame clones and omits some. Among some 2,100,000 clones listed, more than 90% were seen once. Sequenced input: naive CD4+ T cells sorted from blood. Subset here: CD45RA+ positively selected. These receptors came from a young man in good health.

Here the CDR3 reads CASSQTGSPYEQYF. The CDR3 DNA follows: TGCGCCAGCAGCCAGACAGGGTCGCCCTACGAGCAGTACTTC. The chain combines TRBV5-1 with TRBJ2-7; 7 bases match TRBD1. After removal of 4 bases from V and 2 bases from J, the junction contained 6 bases not matched to a gene. The CDR3 loop spans 14 amino acids. The germline gives CDR1 SGHRS, CDR2 YFSETQ.

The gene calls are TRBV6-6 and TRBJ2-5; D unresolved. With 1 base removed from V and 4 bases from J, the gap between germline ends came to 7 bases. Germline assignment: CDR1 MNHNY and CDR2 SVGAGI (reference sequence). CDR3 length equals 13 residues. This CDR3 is CASSYFDGETQYF. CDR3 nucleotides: TGTGCCAGCAGTTACTTCGACGGAGAGACCCAGTACTTC.

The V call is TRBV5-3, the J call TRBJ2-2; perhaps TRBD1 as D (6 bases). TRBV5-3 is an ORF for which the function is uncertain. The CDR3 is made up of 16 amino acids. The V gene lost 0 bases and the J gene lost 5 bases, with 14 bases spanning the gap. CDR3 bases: TGTGCCAGAAGCTTGGGGGGACAAAGAATGACCGGGGAGCTGTTTTTT. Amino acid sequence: CARSLGGQRMTGELFF.

The CDR3 sequence: CASRPRGLGNYGYTF. CDR3 nucleotides: TGCGCCAGCAGACCTAGGGGATTGGGTAACTATGGCTACACCTTC. V usage is TRBV4-1 and J usage is TRBJ1-2, with D possibly matching TRBD1 (5 bases). This CDR3 region has 15 residues. The germline gives CDR1 MGHRA, CDR2 YSYEKL. V lost 6 bases and J 1 base, leaving 15 bases between the germline ends.

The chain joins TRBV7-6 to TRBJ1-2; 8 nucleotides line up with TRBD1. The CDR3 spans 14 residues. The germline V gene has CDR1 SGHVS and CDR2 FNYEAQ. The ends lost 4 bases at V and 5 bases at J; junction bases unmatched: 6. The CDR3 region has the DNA TGTGCCAGCAGCTCCGGGACAGGAGAATATGGCTACACCTTC. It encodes CASSSGTGEYGYTF.

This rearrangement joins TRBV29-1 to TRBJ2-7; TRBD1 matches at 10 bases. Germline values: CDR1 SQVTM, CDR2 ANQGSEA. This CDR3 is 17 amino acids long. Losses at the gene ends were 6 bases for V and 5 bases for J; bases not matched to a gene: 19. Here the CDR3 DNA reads TGCAGCGTGGCCGGGACAGGGGTTTTTTCCGCCCCCAACGAGCAGTACTTC. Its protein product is CSVAGTGVFSAPNEQYF.

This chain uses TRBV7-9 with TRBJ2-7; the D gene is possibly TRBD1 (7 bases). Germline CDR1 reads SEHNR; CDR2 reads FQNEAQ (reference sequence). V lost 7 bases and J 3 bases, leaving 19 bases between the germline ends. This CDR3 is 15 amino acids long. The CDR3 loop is CASTYAGTAGYEQYF. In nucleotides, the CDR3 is TGTGCCAGCACCTACGCCGGGACAGCGGGCTACGAGCAGTACTTC.

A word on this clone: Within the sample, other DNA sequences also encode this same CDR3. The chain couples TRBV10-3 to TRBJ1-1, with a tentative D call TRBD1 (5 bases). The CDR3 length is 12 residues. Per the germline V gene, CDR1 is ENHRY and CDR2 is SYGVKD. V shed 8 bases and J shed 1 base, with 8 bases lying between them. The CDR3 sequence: CAIGRENTEAFF. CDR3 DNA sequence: TGTGCCATCGGCAGGGAGAACACTGAAGCTTTCTTT.

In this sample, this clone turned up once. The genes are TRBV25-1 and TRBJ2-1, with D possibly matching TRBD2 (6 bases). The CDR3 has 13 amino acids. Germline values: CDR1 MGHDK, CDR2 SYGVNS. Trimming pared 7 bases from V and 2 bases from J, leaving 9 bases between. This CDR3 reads CASIGGTYNEQFF. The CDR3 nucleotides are TGTGCCAGCATAGGCGGGACCTACAATGAGCAGTTCTTC.

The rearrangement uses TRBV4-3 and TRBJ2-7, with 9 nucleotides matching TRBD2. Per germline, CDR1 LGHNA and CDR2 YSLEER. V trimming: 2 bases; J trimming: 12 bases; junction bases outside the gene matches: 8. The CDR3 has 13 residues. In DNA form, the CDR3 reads TGCGCCAGCAGCCAACGGCCGGGACTAGCTGCGTACTTC. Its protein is CASSQRPGLAAYF.

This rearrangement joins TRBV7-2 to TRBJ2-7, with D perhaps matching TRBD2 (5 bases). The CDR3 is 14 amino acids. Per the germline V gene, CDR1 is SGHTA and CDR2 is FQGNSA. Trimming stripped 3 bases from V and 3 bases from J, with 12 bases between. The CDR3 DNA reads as TGTGCCAGCAGCTTTACCAGAGGGAACTACGAGCAGTACTTC. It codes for CASSFTRGNYEQYF.

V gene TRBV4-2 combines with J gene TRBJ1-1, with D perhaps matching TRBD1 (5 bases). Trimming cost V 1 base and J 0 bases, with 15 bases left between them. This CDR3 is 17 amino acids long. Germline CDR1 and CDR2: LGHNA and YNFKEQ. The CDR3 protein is CASSQGGGIYMNTEAFF. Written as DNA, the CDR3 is TGTGCCAGCAGCCAAGGGGGGGGAATTTACATGAACACTGAAGCTTTCTTT.

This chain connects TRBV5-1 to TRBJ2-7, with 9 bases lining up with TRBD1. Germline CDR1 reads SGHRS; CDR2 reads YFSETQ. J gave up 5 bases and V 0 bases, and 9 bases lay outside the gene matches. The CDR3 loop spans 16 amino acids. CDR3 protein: CASSLGSGQGLHEQYF. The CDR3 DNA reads TGCGCCAGCAGCTTGGGGTCCGGACAGGGGCTCCACGAGCAGTACTTC.

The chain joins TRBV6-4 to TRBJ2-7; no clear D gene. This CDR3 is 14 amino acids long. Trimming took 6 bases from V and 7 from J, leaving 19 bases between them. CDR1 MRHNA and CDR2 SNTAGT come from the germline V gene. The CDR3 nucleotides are TGTGCCAGCAGGAGTGCATGGGCTATTAGGGAGCAGTACTTC. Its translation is CASRSAWAIREQYF.

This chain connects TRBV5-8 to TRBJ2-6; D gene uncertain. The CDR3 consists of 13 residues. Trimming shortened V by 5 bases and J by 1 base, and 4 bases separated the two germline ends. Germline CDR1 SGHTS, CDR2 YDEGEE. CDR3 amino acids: CASRLSGANVLTF. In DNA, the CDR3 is TGTGCCAGCAGGTTATCTGGGGCCAACGTCCTGACTTTC.

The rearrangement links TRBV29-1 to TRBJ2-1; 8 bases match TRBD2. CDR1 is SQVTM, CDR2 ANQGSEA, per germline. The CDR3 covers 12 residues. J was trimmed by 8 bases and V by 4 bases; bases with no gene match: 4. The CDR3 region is CSVAGRADEQFF. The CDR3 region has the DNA TGCAGCGTTGCCGGGAGGGCGGATGAGCAGTTCTTC.

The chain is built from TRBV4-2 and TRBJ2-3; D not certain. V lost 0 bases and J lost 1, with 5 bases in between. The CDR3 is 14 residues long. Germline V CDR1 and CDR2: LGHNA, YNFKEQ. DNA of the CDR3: TGTGCCAGCAGCCAAGAAGCACGCACAGATACGCAGTATTTT. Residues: CASSQEARTDTQYF.

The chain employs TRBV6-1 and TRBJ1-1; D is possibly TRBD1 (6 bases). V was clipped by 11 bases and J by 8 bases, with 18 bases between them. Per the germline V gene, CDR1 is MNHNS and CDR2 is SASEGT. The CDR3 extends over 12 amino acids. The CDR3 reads CAGARGTTEAFF. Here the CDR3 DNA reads TGTGCCGGGGCACGAGGGACAACCGAAGCTTTCTTT.

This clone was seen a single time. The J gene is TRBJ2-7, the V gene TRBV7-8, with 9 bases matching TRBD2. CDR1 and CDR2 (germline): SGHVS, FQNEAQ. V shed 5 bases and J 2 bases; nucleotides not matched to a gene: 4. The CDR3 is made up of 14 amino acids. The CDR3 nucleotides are TGTGCCAGCAGCCAGACTAGCGGCCCCTACGAGCAGTACTTC. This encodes CASSQTSGPYEQYF.

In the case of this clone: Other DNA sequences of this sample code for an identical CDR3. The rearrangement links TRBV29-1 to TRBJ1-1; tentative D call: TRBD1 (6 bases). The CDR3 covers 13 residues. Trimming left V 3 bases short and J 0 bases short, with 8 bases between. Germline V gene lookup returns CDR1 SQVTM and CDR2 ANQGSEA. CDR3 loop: CSVEQGLNTEAFF. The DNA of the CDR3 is TGCAGCGTTGAGCAGGGGCTGAACACTGAAGCTTTCTTT.